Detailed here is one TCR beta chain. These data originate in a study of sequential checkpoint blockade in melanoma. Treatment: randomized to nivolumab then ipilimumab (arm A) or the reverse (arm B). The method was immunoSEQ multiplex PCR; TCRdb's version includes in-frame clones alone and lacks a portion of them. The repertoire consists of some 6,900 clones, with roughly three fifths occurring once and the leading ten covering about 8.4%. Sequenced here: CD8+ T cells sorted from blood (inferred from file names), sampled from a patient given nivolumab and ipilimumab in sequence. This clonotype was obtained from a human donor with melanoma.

CDR3 DNA sequence: TGTGCCAGCAGCTTCCGGGGCACTGAAGCTTTCTTT. Its protein product is CASSFRGTEAFF. The V call is TRBV11-1, the J call TRBJ1-1; D remains unclear. CDR3 length: 12 amino acids. Deletions cut 3 bases from V and 4 bases from J, with 6 bases between. Germline V gives CDR1 SGHAT, CDR2 FQDESV (reference sequence).